The 4 T cell receptor beta chains below all came from one sample that was sequenced in a study of radiation and T cells in renal cell carcinoma. Time point given: baseline pretreatment blood. Indicated treatment: 15 Gy SBRT to primary tumor, nephrectomy 4 weeks later. Produced via immunoSEQ multiplex PCR; TCRdb's table is partial and in-frame only. The sample lists 150,000 or so clones, roughly nine tenths occurring once. The specimen was blood, collected from a patient whose treatment included radiotherapy and nephrectomy. The receptor source for this set is a woman between 65 and 79 years old with renal cell carcinoma.

V is TRBV28 and J is TRBJ1-5, with a tentative D call TRBD1 (6 bases). This CDR3 region has 16 residues. CDR1 and CDR2 from the germline V gene are MDHEN and SYDVKM. Trimming removed 2 bases at V and 2 bases at J, with 13 bases between. CDR3 amino acids: CASSLPGGGGNQPQHF. The CDR3 DNA reads as TGTGCCAGCAGTTTACCGGGAGGGGGAGGCAATCAGCCCCAGCATTTT. The full variable domain, with the rest looked up from reference TRBV28 and TRBJ1-5, is DVKVTQSSRYLVKRTGEKVFLECVQDMDHENMFWYRQDPGLGLRLIYFSYDVKMKEKGDIPEGYSVSREKKERFSLILESASTNQTSMYLCASSLPGGGGNQPQHFGDGTRLSIL.

This sequence joins TRBV5-1 and TRBJ1-1; 12 bases align to TRBD1. The germline V gene encodes CDR1 SGHRS and CDR2 YFSETQ. The CDR3 extends over 17 amino acids. Trimming removed 0 bases from V and 3 bases from J; junction bases left unmatched: 6. CDR3 nucleotide sequence: TGCGCCAGCAGCTTGGTGGGGACAGGGGGCGCCTACACTGAAGCTTTCTTT. Translating gives CASSLVGTGGAYTEAFF.

The chain has TRBV7-2 and TRBJ2-3, with TRBD2 matching over 10 bases. CDR3 length: 15 residues. Germline trimming cut 3 bases from V and 7 bases from J; bases unmatched to any gene: 7. The V gene's germline CDR1 is SGHTA and CDR2 FQGNSA. The CDR3 coding sequence is TGTGCCAGCAGCTTCGGGACTAGCGCTGACTATACGCAGTATTTT. Residues: CASSFGTSADYTQYF.

The V and J genes are TRBV9 and TRBJ1-3; 7 bases line up with TRBD1. Germline lookup yields CDR1 SGDLS and CDR2 YYNGEE. This CDR3 region has 15 residues. Unmatched junction bases numbered 3, after V lost 3 bases and J lost 0 bases. The CDR3 protein is CASSARTGSGNTIYF. As DNA, the CDR3 is TGTGCCAGCAGCGCCCGGACAGGCTCTGGAAACACCATATATTTT.